The source of this T cell receptor (beta chain) is a study of cytomegalovirus exposure and HLA in healthy donors. As for the study in general: Unique TCRs numbering 75 million to 95 million, obtained from HLA-typed donors, made up an early data release. Study outcomes and limitations: Listed as cytomegalovirus-associated were around 160 TCR beta chains.

The PCR contained 60 Vbeta and 13 Jbeta primers. Assay used: immunoSEQ multiplex PCR; TCRdb lists only in-frame clones, some missing. The table has about 170,000 clones, more than 75% seen once. The CDR3 length is 18 residues. Trimming took 0 bases from V and 6 from J; bases not matched to a gene: 16. Per germline, CDR1 SGDLS and CDR2 YYNGEE. In regard to this clone: Its antigen is not known.

V is TRBV9 and J is TRBJ2-5; 8 bases agree with TRBD1. What was sequenced was PBMCs. This sequence was found in a man younger than 40 in good health and CMV-seropositive. CDR3: CASSVEDRAHPEKQTQYF. Here the CDR3 DNA reads TGTGCCAGCAGCGTAGAGGACAGGGCCCACCCCGAGAAACAGACCCAGTACTTC.